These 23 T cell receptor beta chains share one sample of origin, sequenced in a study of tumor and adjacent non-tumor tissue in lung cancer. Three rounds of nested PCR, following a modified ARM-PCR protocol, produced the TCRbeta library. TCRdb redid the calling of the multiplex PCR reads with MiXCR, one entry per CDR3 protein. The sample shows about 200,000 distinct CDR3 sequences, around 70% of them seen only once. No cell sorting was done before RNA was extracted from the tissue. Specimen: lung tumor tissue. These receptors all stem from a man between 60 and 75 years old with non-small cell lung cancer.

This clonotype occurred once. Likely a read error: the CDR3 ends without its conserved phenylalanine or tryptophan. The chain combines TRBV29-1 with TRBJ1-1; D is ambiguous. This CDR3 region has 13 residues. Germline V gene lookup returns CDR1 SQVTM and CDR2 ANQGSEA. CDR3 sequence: CSVEDPVSAEAFL. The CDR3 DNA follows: TGCAGTGTTGAAGACCCCGTCTCTGCTGAAGCTTTCTTA.

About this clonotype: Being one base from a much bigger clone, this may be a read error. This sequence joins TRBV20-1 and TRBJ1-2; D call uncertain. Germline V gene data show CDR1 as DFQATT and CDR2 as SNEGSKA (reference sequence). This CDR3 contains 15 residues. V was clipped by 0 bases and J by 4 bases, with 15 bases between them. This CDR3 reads CSARDPSGDSYGYTF. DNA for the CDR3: TGCAGTGCTAGAGATCCCTCAGGAGACTCCTATGGCTACACCTTC.

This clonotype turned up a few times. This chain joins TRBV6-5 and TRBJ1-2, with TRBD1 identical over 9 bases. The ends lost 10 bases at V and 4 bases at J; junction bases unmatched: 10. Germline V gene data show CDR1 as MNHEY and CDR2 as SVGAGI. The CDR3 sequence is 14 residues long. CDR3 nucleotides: TGTGCCACTAGTCGGGGACAGGGAACCTATGGCTACACCTTC. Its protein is CATSRGQGTYGYTF.

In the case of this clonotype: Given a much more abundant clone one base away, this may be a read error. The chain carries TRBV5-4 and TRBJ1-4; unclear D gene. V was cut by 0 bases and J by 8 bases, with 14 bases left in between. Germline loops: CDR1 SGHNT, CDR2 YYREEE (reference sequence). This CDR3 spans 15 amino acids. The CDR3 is CASSLGTQSKEKLFF. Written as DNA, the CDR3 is TGTGCCAGCAGCTTGGGGACCCAATCAAAGGAAAAACTGTTTTTT. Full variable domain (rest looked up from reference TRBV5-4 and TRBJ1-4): ETGVTQSPTHLIKTRGQQVTLRCSSQSGHNTVSWYQQALGQGPQFIFQYYREEENGRGNFPPRFSGLQFPNYSSELNVNALELDDSALYLCASSLGTQSKEKLFFGSGTQLSVL.

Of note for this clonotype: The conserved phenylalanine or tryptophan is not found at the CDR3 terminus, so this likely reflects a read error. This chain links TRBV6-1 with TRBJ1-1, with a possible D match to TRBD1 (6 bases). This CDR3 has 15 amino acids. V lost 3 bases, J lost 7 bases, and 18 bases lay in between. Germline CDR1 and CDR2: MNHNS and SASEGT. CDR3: CASSDGPGAGIEAFL. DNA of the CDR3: TGTGCCAGCAGTGATGGACCGGGGGCCGGAATTGAAGCTTTCCTT.

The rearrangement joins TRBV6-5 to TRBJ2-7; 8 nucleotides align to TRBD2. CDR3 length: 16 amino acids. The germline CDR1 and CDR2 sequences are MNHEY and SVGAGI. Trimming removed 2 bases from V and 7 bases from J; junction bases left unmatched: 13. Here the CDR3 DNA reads TGTGCCAGCAGTTACCTGACTAGCGTGAGGATCGAAGAGCAGTACTTC. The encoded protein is CASSYLTSVRIEEQYF.

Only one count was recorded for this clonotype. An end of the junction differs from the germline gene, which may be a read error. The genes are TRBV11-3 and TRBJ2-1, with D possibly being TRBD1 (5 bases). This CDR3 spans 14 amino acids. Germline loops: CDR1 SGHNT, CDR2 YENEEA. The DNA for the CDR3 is TGTACCAGCAGCTCACAGGCGTGGGGCAATGAGCAGTTCTTC. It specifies CTSSSQAWGNEQFF.

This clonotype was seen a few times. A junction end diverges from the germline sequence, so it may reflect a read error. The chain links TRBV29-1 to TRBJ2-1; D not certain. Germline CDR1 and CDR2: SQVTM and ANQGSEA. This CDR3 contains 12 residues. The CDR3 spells CSVEKGYNEQFF. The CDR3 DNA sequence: TGCAGTGTTGAGAAAGGCTACAATGAGCAGTTCTTC.

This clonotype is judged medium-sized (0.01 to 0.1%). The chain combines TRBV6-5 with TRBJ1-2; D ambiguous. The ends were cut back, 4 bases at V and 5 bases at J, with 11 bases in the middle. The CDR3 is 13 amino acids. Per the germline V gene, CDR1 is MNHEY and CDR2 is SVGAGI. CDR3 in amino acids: CASSSNPLYGYTF. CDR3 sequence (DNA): TGTGCCAGCAGTTCCAACCCCCTTTATGGCTACACCTTC.

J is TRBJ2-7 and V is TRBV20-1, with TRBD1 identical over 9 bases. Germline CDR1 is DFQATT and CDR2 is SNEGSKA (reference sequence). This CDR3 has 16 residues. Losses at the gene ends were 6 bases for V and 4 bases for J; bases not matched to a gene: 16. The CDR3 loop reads CSAHHLTGGERYEQYF. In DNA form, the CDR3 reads TGCAGTGCCCATCATCTCACAGGGGGCGAACGATACGAGCAGTACTTC.

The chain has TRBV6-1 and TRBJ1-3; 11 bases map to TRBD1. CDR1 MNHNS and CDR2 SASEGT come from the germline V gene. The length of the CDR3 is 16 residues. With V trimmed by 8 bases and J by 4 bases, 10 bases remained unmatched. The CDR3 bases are TGTGCCAGCGGAGAGCGGACAGGGGGCGGGGGAAACACCATATATTTT. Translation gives CASGERTGGGGNTIYF.

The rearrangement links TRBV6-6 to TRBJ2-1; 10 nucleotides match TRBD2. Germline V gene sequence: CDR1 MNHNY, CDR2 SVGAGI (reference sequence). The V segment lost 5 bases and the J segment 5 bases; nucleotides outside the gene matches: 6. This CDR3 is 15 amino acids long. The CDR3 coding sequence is TGTGCCAGCAGTCGACTAGCGGGTGTACACAATGAGCAGTTCTTC. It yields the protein CASSRLAGVHNEQFF.

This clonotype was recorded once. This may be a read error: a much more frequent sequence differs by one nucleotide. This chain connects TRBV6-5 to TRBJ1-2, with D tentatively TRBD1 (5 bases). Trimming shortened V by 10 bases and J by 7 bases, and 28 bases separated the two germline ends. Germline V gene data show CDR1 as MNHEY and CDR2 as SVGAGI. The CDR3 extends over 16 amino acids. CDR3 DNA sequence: TGTGCCACCGTGGGGGGAAGAGTGGGCTCCACGGGTGGCTACACCTTC. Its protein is CATVGGRVGSTGGYTF.

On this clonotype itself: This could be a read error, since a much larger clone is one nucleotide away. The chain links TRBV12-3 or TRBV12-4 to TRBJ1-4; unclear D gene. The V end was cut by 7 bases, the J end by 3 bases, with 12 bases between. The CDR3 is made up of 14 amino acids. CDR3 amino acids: CASTLQRSNEKLFF. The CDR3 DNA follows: TGTGCCAGCACCCTGCAAAGGTCTAATGAAAAACTGTTTTTT.

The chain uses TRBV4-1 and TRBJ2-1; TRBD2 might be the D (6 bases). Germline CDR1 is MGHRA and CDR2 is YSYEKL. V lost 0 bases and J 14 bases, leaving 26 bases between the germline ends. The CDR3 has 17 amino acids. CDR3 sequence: CASSQDLRGHSYNEEFF. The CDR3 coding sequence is TGCGCCAGCAGCCAAGATCTGCGGGGTCACTCCTACAACGAGGAGTTCTTC.

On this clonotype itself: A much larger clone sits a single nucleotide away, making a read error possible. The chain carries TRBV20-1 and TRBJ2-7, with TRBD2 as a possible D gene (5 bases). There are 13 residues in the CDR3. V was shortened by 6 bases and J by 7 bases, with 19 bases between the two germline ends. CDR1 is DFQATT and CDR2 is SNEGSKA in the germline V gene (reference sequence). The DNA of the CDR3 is TGCAGTGCCGGCCTCGGGGTGACGAGGGAGCAGTACTTC. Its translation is CSAGLGVTREQYF.

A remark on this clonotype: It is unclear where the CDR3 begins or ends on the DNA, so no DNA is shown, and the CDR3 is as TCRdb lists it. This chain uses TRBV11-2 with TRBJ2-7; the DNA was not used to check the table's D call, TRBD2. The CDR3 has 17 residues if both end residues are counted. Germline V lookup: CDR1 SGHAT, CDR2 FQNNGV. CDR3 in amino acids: CAISPLSVAAGTYEQYF.

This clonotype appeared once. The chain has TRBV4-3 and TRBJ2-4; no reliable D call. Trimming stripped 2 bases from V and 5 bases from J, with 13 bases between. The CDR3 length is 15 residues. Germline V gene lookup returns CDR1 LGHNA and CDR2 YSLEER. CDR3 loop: CASSQSLFDQNIQYF. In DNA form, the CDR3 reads TGCGCCAGCAGCCAAAGTCTTTTTGACCAAAACATTCAGTACTTC.

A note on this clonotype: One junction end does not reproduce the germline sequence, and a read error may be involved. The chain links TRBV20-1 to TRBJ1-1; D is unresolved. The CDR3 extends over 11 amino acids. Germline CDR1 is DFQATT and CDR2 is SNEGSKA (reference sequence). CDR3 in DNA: TGCAGTGCTAGTTCGGCCACTAAAGCTTTCTTT. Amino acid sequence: CSASSATKAFF.

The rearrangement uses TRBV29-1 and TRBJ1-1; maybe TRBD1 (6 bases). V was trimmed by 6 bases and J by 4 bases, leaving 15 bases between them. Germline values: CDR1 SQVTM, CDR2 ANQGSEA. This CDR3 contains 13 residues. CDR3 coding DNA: TGCAGCGTCCACGGGACAAGAAGCACTGAAGCTTTCTTT. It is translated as CSVHGTRSTEAFF. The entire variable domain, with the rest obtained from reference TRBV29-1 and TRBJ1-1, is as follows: SAVISQKPSRDICQRGTSLTIQCQVDSQVTMMFWYRQQPGQSLTLIATANQGSEATYESGFVIDKFPISRPNLTFSTLTVSNMSPEDSSIYLCSVHGTRSTEAFFGQGTRLTVV.

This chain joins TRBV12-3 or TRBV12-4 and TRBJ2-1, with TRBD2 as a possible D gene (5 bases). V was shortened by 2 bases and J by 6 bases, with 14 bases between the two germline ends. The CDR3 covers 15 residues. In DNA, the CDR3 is TGTGCCAGCAGTTTAACCCTAGTGGGAGTCAATGAGCAGTTCTTC. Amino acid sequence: CASSLTLVGVNEQFF.

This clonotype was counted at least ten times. Here the CDR3 reads CASSQEHRFGNQPQHF. CDR3 sequence (DNA): TGCGCCAGCAGCCAAGAACACAGGTTTGGCAATCAGCCCCAGCATTTT. This chain connects TRBV4-3 to TRBJ1-5, with D tentatively TRBD1 (5 bases). Germline assignment: CDR1 LGHNA and CDR2 YSLEER. Trimming took off 0 bases at V and 2 bases at J, with 11 bases between the two ends. The CDR3 length is 16 residues.

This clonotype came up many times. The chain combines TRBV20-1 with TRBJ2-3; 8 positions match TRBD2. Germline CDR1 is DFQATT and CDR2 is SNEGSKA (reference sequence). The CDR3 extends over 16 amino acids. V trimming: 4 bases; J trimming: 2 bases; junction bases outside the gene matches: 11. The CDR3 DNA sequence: TGCAGTGCTATTGGGGCGGGGGGTAGTCTCACAGATACGCAGTATTTT. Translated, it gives CSAIGAGGSLTDTQYF.